A single sample is the source of the 8 T cell receptor beta chains below, sequenced in a study of technical replicates of blood from a few donors (dated by TCRdb to about 2017). The library came from the immunoSEQ multiplex PCR assay. Drawn from immuneACCESS, this table holds only the in-frame rearrangements with V and J called that TCRdb kept. Clones are partly lost; checked studies trace under half to an unresolved V gene and leave the rest unexplained. This sample holds about 100,000 clones; 90% to 95% were observed only once. The ten largest make up 0.2% to 0.25% of the sample. Sequences were obtained from T cells isolated from PBMCs. These receptors were collected from a human donor in good health.

This clone has only one observation. V and J are TRBV5-1 and TRBJ2-7; TRBD2 agrees at 11 bases. Germline CDR1 and CDR2: SGHRS and YFSETQ. J lost 7 bases, V lost 2 bases, and 5 bases had no gene match. The CDR3 loop spans 14 amino acids. The CDR3 reads CASSFSSGGAEQYF. CDR3 DNA sequence: TGCGCCAGCAGCTTCAGTAGCGGGGGGGCGGAGCAGTACTTC.

The rearrangement uses TRBV29-1 and TRBJ2-2; D unclear. The CDR3 totals 11 residues. V was pared by 1 base and J by 8 bases, with 5 bases between. From germline, CDR1 is SQVTM and CDR2 ANQGSEA. DNA of the CDR3: TGCAGCGTTGAAGTCGGGGGGGAGCTGTTTTTT. Protein product: CSVEVGGELFF.

This chain links TRBV7-2 with TRBJ2-3, with 7 bases lining up with TRBD2. The CDR3 is 17 amino acids. Trimming at V came to 3 bases and at J to 2 bases, leaving 11 bases not matched to a gene. CDR1 is SGHTA and CDR2 is FQGNSA in the germline V gene. Here the CDR3 reads CASSFVKGLADTDTQYF. DNA of the CDR3: TGTGCCAGCAGCTTCGTTAAGGGGCTAGCGGACACAGATACGCAGTATTTT.

The genes are TRBV5-4 and TRBJ2-7, with TRBD1 matching 10 bases. Germline values: CDR1 SGHNT, CDR2 YYREEE (reference sequence). CDR3 length: 13 residues. Germline trimming cut 9 bases from V and 4 bases from J; bases unmatched to any gene: 7. The CDR3 protein is CATSGTGDYEQYF. DNA for the CDR3: TGTGCCACGTCCGGGACAGGGGATTACGAGCAGTACTTC.

The rearrangement links TRBV7-6 to TRBJ2-5; D possibly corresponds to TRBD2 (6 bases). The CDR3 is 15 residues long. The V and J ends lost 5 bases and 12 bases respectively, with 25 bases between them. CDR1 and CDR2 (germline): SGHVS, FNYEAQ. The DNA for the CDR3 is TGTGCCAGCAGCCGACTTGCGGGACCCAGGGTGTTGGAGTACTTC. It yields the protein CASSRLAGPRVLEYF.

In this sample, this clone turned up once. The chain uses TRBV28 and TRBJ1-2; the D gene is possibly TRBD1 (5 bases). Looked up from germline, CDR1 is MDHEN and CDR2 is SYDVKM. The V end lost 3 bases, the J end lost 5 bases, and 13 bases lay between the germline ends. The CDR3 covers 14 residues. The CDR3 nucleotides read TGTGCCAGCAGTTTCCGGCAGGGCCCTTATGGCTACACCTTC. It specifies CASSFRQGPYGYTF.

This clone appeared a single time. The V and J genes are TRBV9 and TRBJ2-2; D remains ambiguous. This CDR3 has 14 residues. V gave up 1 base and J gave up 7 bases, with 11 bases separating them. Germline CDR1 SGDLS, CDR2 YYNGEE. CDR3 in amino acids: CASSVTWSVGELFF. CDR3 nucleotide sequence: TGTGCCAGCAGCGTAACTTGGAGCGTCGGGGAGCTGTTTTTT.

V and J are TRBV5-1 and TRBJ2-3; possible D gene TRBD2, 7 bases. CDR1 is SGHRS, CDR2 YFSETQ, per germline. The CDR3 spans 15 residues. V lost 5 bases and J 8 bases, leaving 21 bases between the germline ends. This CDR3 is CASSPDWGGESTQYF. In nucleotides, the CDR3 is TGCGCCAGCAGTCCGGACTGGGGGGGCGAGTCTACGCAGTATTTT.